This T cell receptor beta chain was identified during a study of shared clonotypes between healthy human individuals. Findings of the study overall: Among a handful of donors, roughly 5% of naive CD4 clonotypes were found in common.

This CDR3 region has 13 residues. Germline CDR1 is ENHRY and CDR2 is SYGVKD. About this clone itself: The antigen remains unidentified.

The run depth of the assay was deep. TCRdb keeps only in-frame clones here, not all; method: immunoSEQ multiplex PCR. In the table there are about 1.5 million clones, around 98% of which are singletons. Sequenced: naive CD4+ T cells sorted from blood. This sample's subset: CD45RA+ positively selected. The chain carries TRBV10-3 and TRBJ2-5; 10 bases are shared with TRBD1. The sequence was obtained from a man aged 30-40 years in good health. CDR3 sequence reads: CATRDRGQETQYF. The CDR3 DNA is TGTGCTACCAGGGACAGGGGACAAGAGACCCAGTACTTC.